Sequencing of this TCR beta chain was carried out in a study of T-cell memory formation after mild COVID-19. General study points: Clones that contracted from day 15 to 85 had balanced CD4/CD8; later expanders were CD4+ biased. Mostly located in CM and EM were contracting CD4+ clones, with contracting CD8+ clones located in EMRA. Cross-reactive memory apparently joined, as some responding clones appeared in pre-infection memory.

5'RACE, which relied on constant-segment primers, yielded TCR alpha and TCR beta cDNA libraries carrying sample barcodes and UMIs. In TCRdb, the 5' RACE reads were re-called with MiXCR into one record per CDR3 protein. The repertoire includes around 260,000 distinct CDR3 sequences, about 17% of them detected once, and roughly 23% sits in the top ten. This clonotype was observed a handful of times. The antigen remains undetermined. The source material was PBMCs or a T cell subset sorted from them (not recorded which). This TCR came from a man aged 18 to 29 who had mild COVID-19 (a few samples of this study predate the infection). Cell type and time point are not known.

The CDR3: CATLEQGSYNEQFF. In DNA form, the CDR3 reads TGTGCCACTCTTGAACAGGGATCCTACAATGAGCAGTTCTTC. This chain joins TRBV7-9 and TRBJ2-1; a weak D match, TRBD1 (6 bases). The CDR3 consists of 14 residues. V gave up 10 bases and J gave up 1 base, with 14 bases separating them. Germline V gene lookup returns CDR1 SEHNR and CDR2 FQNEAQ (reference sequence).